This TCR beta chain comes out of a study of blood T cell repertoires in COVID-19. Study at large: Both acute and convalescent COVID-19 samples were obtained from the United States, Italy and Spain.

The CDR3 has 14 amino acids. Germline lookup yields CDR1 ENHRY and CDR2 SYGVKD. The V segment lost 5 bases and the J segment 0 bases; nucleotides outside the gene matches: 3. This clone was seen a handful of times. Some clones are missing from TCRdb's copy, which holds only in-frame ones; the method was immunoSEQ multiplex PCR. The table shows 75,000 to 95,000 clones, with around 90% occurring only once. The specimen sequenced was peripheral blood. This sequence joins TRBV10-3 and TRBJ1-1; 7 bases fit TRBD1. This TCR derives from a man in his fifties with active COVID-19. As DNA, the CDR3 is TGTGCCATCAGTACCGGGACAGTGAACACTGAAGCTTTCTTT. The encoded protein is CAISTGTVNTEAFF.